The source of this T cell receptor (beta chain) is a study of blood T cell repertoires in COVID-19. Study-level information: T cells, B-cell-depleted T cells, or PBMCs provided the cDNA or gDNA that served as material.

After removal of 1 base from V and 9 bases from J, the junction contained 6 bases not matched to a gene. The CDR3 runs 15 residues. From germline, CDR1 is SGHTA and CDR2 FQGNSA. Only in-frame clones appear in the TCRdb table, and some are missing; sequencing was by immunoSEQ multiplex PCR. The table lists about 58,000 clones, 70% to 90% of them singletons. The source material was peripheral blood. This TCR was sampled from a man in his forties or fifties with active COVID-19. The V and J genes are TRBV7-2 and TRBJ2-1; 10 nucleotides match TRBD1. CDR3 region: CASSLVGTGVVEQFF. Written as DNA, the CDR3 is TGTGCCAGCAGCTTAGTAGGGACAGGGGTGGTTGAGCAGTTCTTC.